This T cell receptor (beta chain) was documented in a study of blood T cell repertoires in COVID-19. Germline V gene lookup returns CDR1 SNHLY and CDR2 FYNNEI. The CDR3 totals 13 residues. Trimming took 7 bases from V and 2 from J, leaving 10 bases between them. Assay used: immunoSEQ multiplex PCR; TCRdb lists only in-frame clones, some missing. Among under 200,000 clones listed, approximately 90% were seen once. The sample was PBMCs or T cells enriched from blood (not recorded which). V usage is TRBV2 and J usage is TRBJ2-3; D is ambiguous. The receptor was isolated from a woman in her late teens or twenties who had recovered from COVID-19. CDR3 sequence (DNA): TGTGCCAGCATTAAAGAGGCCACAGATACGCAGTATTTT. Translation gives CASIKEATDTQYF.